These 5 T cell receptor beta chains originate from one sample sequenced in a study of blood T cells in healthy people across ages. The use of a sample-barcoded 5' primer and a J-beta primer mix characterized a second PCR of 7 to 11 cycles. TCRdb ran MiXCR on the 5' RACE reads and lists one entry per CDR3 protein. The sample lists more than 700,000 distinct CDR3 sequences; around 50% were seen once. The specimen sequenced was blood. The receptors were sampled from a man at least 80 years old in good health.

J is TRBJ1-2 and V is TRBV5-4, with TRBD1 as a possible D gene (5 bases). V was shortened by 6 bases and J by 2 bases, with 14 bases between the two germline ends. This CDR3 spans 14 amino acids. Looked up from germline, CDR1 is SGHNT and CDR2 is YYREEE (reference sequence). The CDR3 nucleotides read TGTGCCAGCAAAGGGGCAGGGCTGAACTATGGCTACACCTTC. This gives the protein CASKGAGLNYGYTF.

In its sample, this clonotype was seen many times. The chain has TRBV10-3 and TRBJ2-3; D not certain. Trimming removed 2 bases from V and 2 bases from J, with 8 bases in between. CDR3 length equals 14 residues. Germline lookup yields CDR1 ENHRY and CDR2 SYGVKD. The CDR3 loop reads CAISEGQATDTQYF. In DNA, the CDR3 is TGTGCCATCAGTGAGGGCCAGGCCACAGATACGCAGTATTTT.

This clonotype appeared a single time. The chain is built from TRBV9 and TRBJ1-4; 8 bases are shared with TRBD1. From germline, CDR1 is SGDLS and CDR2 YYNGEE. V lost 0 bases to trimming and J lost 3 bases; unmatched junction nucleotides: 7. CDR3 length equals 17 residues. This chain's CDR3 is CASSVDPQGQANEKLFF. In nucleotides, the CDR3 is TGTGCCAGCAGCGTAGACCCACAGGGACAGGCTAATGAAAAACTGTTTTTT.

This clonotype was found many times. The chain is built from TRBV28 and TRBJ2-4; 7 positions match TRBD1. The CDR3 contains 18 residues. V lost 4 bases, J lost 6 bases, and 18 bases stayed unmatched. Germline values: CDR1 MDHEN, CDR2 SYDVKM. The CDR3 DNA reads TGTGCCAGCAGTTCTCCGGGGCCCAGACAGGGTCCGGGAAACATTCAGTACTTC. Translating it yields CASSSPGPRQGPGNIQYF.

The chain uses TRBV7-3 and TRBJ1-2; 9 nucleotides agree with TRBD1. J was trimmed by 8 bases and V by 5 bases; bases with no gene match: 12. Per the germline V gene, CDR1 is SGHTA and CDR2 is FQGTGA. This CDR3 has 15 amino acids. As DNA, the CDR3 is TGTGCCAGCAGCCGGGTAGCCGGGACAGGGCGAGGCTACACCTTC. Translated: CASSRVAGTGRGYTF. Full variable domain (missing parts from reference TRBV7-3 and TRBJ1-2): GAGVSQTPSNKVTEKGKYVELRCDPISGHTALYWYRQSLGQGPEFLIYFQGTGAADDSGLPNDRFFAVRPEGSVSTLKIQRTERGDSAVYLCASSRVAGTGRGYTFGSGTRLTVV.